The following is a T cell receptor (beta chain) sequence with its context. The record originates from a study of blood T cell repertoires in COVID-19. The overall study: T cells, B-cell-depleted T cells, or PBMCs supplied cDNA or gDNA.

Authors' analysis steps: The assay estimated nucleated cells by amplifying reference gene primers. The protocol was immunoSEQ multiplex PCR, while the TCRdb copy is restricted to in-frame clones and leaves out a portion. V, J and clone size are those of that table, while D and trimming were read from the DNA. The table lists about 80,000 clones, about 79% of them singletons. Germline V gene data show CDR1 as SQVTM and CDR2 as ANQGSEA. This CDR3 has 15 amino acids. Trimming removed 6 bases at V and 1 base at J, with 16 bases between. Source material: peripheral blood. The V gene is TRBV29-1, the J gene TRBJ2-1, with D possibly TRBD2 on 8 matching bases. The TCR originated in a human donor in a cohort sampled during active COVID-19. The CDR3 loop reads CSVEGAGGSYNEQFF. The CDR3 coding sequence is TGCAGCGTCGAGGGGGCGGGGGGATCCTACAATGAGCAGTTCTTC.